This T cell receptor (beta chain) was captured by sequencing in a study of shared clonotypes between healthy human individuals. Whole-study results and caveats: Non-shared clonotypes displayed generation probabilities falling below those of clonotypes present in all four donors.

Splitting of CD4+ cells produced CD45RA+ naive and CD45RA-negative memory subsets. As to this clone: The antigen is undetermined.

Germline V gives CDR1 SGHAT, CDR2 FQDESV (reference sequence). V was cut by 4 bases and J by 3 bases, with 16 bases left in between. The CDR3 length is 15 residues. Using immunoSEQ multiplex PCR, the repertoire was profiled, and TCRdb retains in-frame clones only, with some absent. The data show over 850,000 clones, with roughly 74% seen just once and under 0.8% held by the top ten. The chain is built from TRBV11-1 and TRBJ2-7, with TRBD2 as a possible D gene (7 bases). Sequenced sample: memory CD4+ T cells from PBMCs. Subset: CD45RA-negative fraction. This receptor was identified in a man aged 18-30 years in good health. Some clones in this sample may be carry-over from other donors' samples. CDR3 DNA sequence: TGTGCCAGCAGCTGGGGGGGACATTCCATCTACGAGCAGTACTTC. As protein: CASSWGGHSIYEQYF.